Listed here are 20 T cell receptor beta chains from one sample, sequenced in a study of CD8 T cells in Susac syndrome. After extraction with the RNeasy kit, about 0.45 to 1 ug of the RNA was reverse transcribed using random hexamers. From the immunoSEQ multiplex PCR reads, TCRdb called clonotypes with MiXCR, one entry per CDR3 protein. This sample has roughly 130,000 distinct CDR3 sequences, with nearly 95% found just once. Sequenced: CD4+ T cells from PBMCs. Every receptor here comes from a human donor in good health.

The chain is built from TRBV7-9 and TRBJ2-5; 7 bases fit TRBD2. Looked up from germline, CDR1 is SEHNR and CDR2 is FQNEAQ (reference sequence). V gave up 2 bases and J gave up 5 bases; unmatched junction bases: 5. CDR3 size: 14 residues. The CDR3 here is CASSLPAGTETQYF. For the CDR3, the DNA is TGTGCCAGCAGCTTACCAGCGGGAACGGAGACCCAGTACTTC.

The chain uses TRBV6-5 and TRBJ1-2; unclear D gene. Germline values: CDR1 MNHEY, CDR2 SVGAGI. V dropped 1 base and J dropped 1 base, with 19 bases sitting between them. The CDR3 contains 18 residues. In DNA, the CDR3 is TGTGCCAGCAGTTACTTTCCGGGCCTCAGGCACGATAACTATGGCTACACCTTC. Translating gives CASSYFPGLRHDNYGYTF.

The chain links TRBV2 to TRBJ2-1, with no clear D. The CDR3 consists of 14 residues. Trimming removed 8 bases at V and 5 bases at J, with 16 bases between. The germline V gene has CDR1 SNHLY and CDR2 FYNNEI. CDR3 region: CASVNIDENNEQFF. CDR3 sequence (DNA): TGTGCCAGCGTAAACATCGATGAGAACAATGAGCAGTTCTTC.

V and J are TRBV3-1 and TRBJ1-2; D uncertain. The CDR3 has 13 amino acids. The V and J ends lost 3 bases and 6 bases respectively, with 11 bases between them. In germline, CDR1 is LGHDT, CDR2 YNNKEL (reference sequence). CDR3 nucleotides: TGTGCCAGCAGCCACCCCGTGGGGAATGGCTACACCTTC. Its translation is CASSHPVGNGYTF.

DNA for the CDR3: TGTGCCAGCAGCTTAGCACAAATGAACACTGAAGCTTTCTTT. Translation: CASSLAQMNTEAFF. The V gene is TRBV7-9, the J gene TRBJ1-1; no clear D. Per germline, CDR1 SEHNR and CDR2 FQNEAQ (reference sequence). This CDR3 contains 14 residues. V lost 0 bases, J lost 0 bases, and 5 bases lay in between.

The CDR3 sequence is CATSSGGVQETQYF. For the CDR3, the DNA is TGTGCCACCAGCTCAGGGGGGGTCCAAGAGACCCAGTACTTC. This chain joins TRBV15 and TRBJ2-5; D is possibly TRBD1 or TRBD2 (7 bases each). With 5 bases removed from V and 1 base from J, the gap between germline ends came to 11 bases. CDR1 and CDR2 (germline): LNHNV, YYDKDF (reference sequence). The CDR3 length is 14 residues.

V and J are TRBV20-1 and TRBJ2-1; TRBD2 matches 8 bases. Per the germline V gene, CDR1 is DFQATT and CDR2 is SNEGSKA (reference sequence). This CDR3 has 13 residues. V lost 5 bases, J lost 8 bases, and 8 bases stayed unmatched. The CDR3 loop reads CSAVGTRRDEQFF. The CDR3 DNA follows: TGCAGTGCTGTGGGGACTAGAAGGGATGAGCAGTTCTTC.

The chain joins TRBV3-1 to TRBJ1-2; D is undetermined. From germline, CDR1 is LGHDT and CDR2 YNNKEL (reference sequence). CDR3 size: 15 residues. The V end lost 0 bases, the J end lost 4 bases, and 12 bases lay between the germline ends. Here the CDR3 reads CASSQDLWDSYGYTF. CDR3 coding DNA: TGTGCCAGCAGCCAAGATTTGTGGGATAGCTATGGCTACACCTTC.

The chain links TRBV5-1 to TRBJ2-5; no reliable D call. The V gene lost 0 bases and the J gene lost 4 bases, with 10 bases spanning the gap. This CDR3 is 14 amino acids long. Germline V gene lookup returns CDR1 SGHRS and CDR2 YFSETQ. CDR3 sequence reads: CASSLVPVGETQYF. CDR3 DNA: TGCGCCAGCAGCTTGGTACCCGTCGGAGAGACCCAGTACTTC.

This chain joins TRBV29-1 and TRBJ1-1; the D gene is possibly TRBD1 (5 bases). The CDR3 contains 13 residues. Per germline, CDR1 SQVTM and CDR2 ANQGSEA. Trimming pared 4 bases from V and 2 bases from J, leaving 11 bases between. The DNA of the CDR3 is TGCAGCGTTGGGGGCGGACTTAACACTGAAGCTTTCTTT. This encodes CSVGGGLNTEAFF.

V is TRBV2 and J is TRBJ2-1, with 10 bases aligning to TRBD1. CDR3 size: 14 residues. The V and J ends lost 4 bases and 8 bases, in that order; junction bases with no gene match: 5. Germline V CDR1 and CDR2: SNHLY, FYNNEI. The CDR3 coding sequence is TGTGCCAGCAGTGGGACAGGGGGGTCCGATGAGCAGTTCTTC. Its protein is CASSGTGGSDEQFF.

This chain connects TRBV28 to TRBJ1-2, with TRBD1 matching over 9 bases. CDR3 length: 13 residues. V lost 8 bases, J lost 4 bases, and 5 bases stayed unmatched. From germline, CDR1 is MDHEN and CDR2 SYDVKM. The DNA for the CDR3 is TGTGCCAGCGGCACAGGGGGCAGCTATGGCTACACCTTC. Residues: CASGTGGSYGYTF.

The chain uses TRBV18 and TRBJ2-7, with D perhaps TRBD1 (6 bases). The CDR3 is made up of 15 amino acids. Germline CDR1 and CDR2: KGHSH and LQKENI. V was clipped by 0 bases and J by 1 base, with 10 bases between them. CDR3 amino acids: CASSPPIGTSYEQYF. CDR3 in DNA: TGTGCCAGCTCACCACCAATAGGGACATCCTACGAGCAGTACTTC. The full variable domain, its missing parts supplied by reference TRBV18 and TRBJ2-7, is NAGVMQNPRHLVRRRGQEARLRCSPMKGHSHVYWYRQLPEEGLKFMVYLQKENIIDESGMPKERFSAEFPKEGPSILRIQQVVRGDSAAYFCASSPPIGTSYEQYFGPGTRLTVT.

This clonotype was picked up one time. The rearrangement links TRBV5-1 to TRBJ2-1; D call uncertain. This CDR3 region has 13 residues. V lost 3 bases to trimming and J lost 10 bases, with 14 bases between them. The germline gives CDR1 SGHRS, CDR2 YFSETQ. The CDR3 DNA reads as TGCGCCAGCAGCTCTCACCCGATAGGGGAGCAGTTCTTC. Translating it yields CASSSHPIGEQFF. The full variable domain, with the rest looked up from reference TRBV5-1 and TRBJ2-1, is KAGVTQTPRYLIKTRGQQVTLSCSPISGHRSVSWYQQTPGQGLQFLFEYFSETQRNKGNFPGRFSGRQFSNSRSEMNVSTLELGDSALYLCASSSHPIGEQFFGPGTRLTVL.

This chain joins TRBV9 and TRBJ2-5; D is unresolved. The ends were cut back, 0 bases at V and 4 bases at J, with 7 bases in the middle. The germline gives CDR1 SGDLS, CDR2 YYNGEE. The CDR3 runs to 13 residues. The DNA of the CDR3 is TGTGCCAGCAGCGTAGAAAGGGTAGAGACCCAGTACTTC. Protein product: CASSVERVETQYF.

The chain combines TRBV29-1 with TRBJ1-4, with D possibly TRBD1 on 5 matching bases. CDR1 is SQVTM, CDR2 ANQGSEA, per germline. V was pared by 6 bases and J by 7 bases, with 15 bases between. The CDR3 runs to 13 residues. CDR3 residues: CSVKTQRGEKLFF. CDR3 DNA: TGCAGCGTCAAGACCCAAAGGGGTGAAAAACTGTTTTTT. Full variable domain (outside the CDR3, taken from reference TRBV29-1 and TRBJ1-4): SAVISQKPSRDICQRGTSLTIQCQVDSQVTMMFWYRQQPGQSLTLIATANQGSEATYESGFVIDKFPISRPNLTFSTLTVSNMSPEDSSIYLCSVKTQRGEKLFFGSGTQLSVL.

This rearrangement joins TRBV29-1 to TRBJ2-4, with 7 bases identical to TRBD1. The junction had 5 bases not matched to a gene; V was cut back by 3 bases and J by 0 bases. CDR1 and CDR2 from the germline V gene are SQVTM and ANQGSEA. CDR3 length equals 15 residues. The CDR3 nucleotides are TGCAGCGTTGAGGGGACAGACCTAGCCAAAAACATTCAGTACTTC. Translating gives CSVEGTDLAKNIQYF.

Only one count was recorded for this clonotype. V is TRBV3-1 and J is TRBJ2-2, with D tentatively TRBD1 (6 bases). The CDR3 runs to 16 residues. Germline V gene sequence: CDR1 LGHDT, CDR2 YNNKEL (reference sequence). V shed 2 bases and J shed 5 bases, with 15 bases lying between them. The DNA of the CDR3 is TGTGCCAGCAGCCAACAGGGGTTGGAGAGGACCGGGGAGCTGTTTTTT. It translates to CASSQQGLERTGELFF.

CDR3 sequence: CASGRLATSTDTQYF. CDR3 bases: TGTGCCAGCGGCAGACTAGCGACTAGCACAGATACGCAGTATTTT. The rearrangement joins TRBV7-9 to TRBJ2-3; 8 positions agree with TRBD2. The CDR3 totals 15 residues. V dropped 8 bases and J dropped 0; count of bases not matched to a gene: 7. Per the germline V gene, CDR1 is SEHNR and CDR2 is FQNEAQ (reference sequence).

This chain connects TRBV7-2 to TRBJ2-5; D call uncertain. The CDR3 totals 16 residues. CDR1 and CDR2 (germline): SGHTA, FQGNSA. Trimming removed 2 bases from V and 4 bases from J, with 17 bases in between. The CDR3 nucleotides are TGTGCCAGCAGCTTAACCCGCGTGGGGTTTCCAGAGACCCAGTACTTC. This encodes CASSLTRVGFPETQYF.